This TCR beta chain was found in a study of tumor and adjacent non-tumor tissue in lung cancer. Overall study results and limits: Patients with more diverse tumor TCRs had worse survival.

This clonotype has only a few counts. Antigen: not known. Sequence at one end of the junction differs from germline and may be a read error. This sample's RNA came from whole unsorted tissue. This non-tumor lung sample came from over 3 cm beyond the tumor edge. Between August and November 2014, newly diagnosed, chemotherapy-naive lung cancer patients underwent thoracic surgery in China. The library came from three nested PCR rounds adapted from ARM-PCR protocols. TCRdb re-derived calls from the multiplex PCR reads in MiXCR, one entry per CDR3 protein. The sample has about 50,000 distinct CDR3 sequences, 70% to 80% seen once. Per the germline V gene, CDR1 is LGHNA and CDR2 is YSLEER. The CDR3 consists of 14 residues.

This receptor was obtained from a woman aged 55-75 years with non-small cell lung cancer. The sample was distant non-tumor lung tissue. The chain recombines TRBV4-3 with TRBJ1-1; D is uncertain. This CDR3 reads CTSNQASERTEAFF. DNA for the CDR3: TGCACCAGCAACCAAGCTTCAGAGAGGACTGAAGCTTTCTTT.